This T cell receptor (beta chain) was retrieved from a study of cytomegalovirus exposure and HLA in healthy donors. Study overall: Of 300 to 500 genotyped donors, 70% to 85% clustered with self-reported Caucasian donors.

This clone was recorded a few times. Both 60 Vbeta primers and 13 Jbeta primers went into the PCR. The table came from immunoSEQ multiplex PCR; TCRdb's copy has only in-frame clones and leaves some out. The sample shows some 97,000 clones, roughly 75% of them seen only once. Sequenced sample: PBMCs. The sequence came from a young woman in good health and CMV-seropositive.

DNA for the CDR3: TGCGCCAGCAGCCAGGCCTACAGGGGACAGTCAGAGACCCAGTACTTC. It specifies CASSQAYRGQSETQYF. The chain is built from TRBV4-3 and TRBJ2-5, with 7 bases identical to TRBD1. CDR3 size: 16 residues. Germline loops: CDR1 LGHNA, CDR2 YSLEER. Trimming cost V 3 bases and J 4 bases; bases outside gene matches: 11.